This T cell receptor (beta chain) appears in the sequencing data of a study of control samples from healthy donors and cancer patients. CDR1 is SGDLS, CDR2 YYNGEE, per germline. V lost 2 bases to trimming and J lost 7 bases; unmatched junction nucleotides: 9. The CDR3 extends over 14 amino acids. Only in-frame clones appear in the TCRdb table, and some are missing; sequencing was by immunoSEQ multiplex PCR. The sample holds about 82,000 clones; about 89% are singletons and the top ten take over 5.5%. Comments on this clone: This specimen includes other DNA sequences encoding the same CDR3.

V and J are TRBV9 and TRBJ2-7; 7 nucleotides line up with TRBD2. This TCR came from a man in his fifties in good health. Sequences were obtained from blood. The CDR3 coding sequence is TGTGCCAGCAGCGTGGGTCAGGGCGGGGGAGAGCAGTACTTC. This codes for CASSVGQGGGEQYF.